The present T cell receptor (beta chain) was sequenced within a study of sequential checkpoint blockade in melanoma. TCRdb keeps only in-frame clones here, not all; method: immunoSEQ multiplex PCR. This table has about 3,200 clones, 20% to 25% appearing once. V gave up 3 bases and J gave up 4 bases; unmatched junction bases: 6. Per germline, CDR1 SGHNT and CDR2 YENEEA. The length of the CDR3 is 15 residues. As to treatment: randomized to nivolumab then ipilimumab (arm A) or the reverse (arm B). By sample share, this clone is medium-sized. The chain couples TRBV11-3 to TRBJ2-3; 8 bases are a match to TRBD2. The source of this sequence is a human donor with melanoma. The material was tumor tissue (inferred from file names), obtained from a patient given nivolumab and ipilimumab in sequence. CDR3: CASSLGAGGADTQYF. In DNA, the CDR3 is TGTGCCAGCAGCTTGGGGGCGGGGGGCGCAGATACGCAGTATTTT.